The next 28 T cell receptor beta chains were all read from a single sample in a study of T cell repertoires in cytomegalovirus infection. These receptors have no known antigen. TCRdb redid the calling of the reads with MiXCR, one entry per CDR3 protein. The profile shows about 900,000 distinct CDR3 sequences, around 29% of them singletons. Source: cultured CD8+ T cells from PBMCs, taken from culture after CMV antigen stimulation. These TCRs come from a human donor in good health (CMV status not recorded). Some clones in this sample may be carry-over from other donors' samples.

This clonotype was seen a few times. The CDR3 loop reads CASSLLGKRANQPQHF. The CDR3 coding sequence is TGTGCCAGCAGCTTATTAGGCAAAAGAGCCAATCAGCCCCAGCATTTT. This chain connects TRBV7-4 to TRBJ1-5; D call uncertain. The V gene lost 2 bases and the J gene lost 3 bases, with 14 bases spanning the gap. The CDR3 contains 16 residues. Germline V lookup: CDR1 SGHVT, CDR2 SQSDAQ.

This clonotype was found a few times. V and J are TRBV6-6 and TRBJ2-1, with D hard to call. V lost 6 bases, J lost 4 bases, and 16 bases lay in between. This CDR3 spans 15 amino acids. CDR1 and CDR2 from the germline V gene are MNHNY and SVGAGI (reference sequence). CDR3 nucleotide sequence: TGTGCCAGCAGCCAACAGCAGGTTGCGTACAATGAGCAGTTCTTC. Its protein product is CASSQQQVAYNEQFF.

V is TRBV7-2 and J is TRBJ2-1, with 9 bases matching TRBD2. Germline V gives CDR1 SGHTA, CDR2 FQGNSA. V dropped 5 bases and J dropped 8; count of bases not matched to a gene: 13. The CDR3 spans 16 residues. In nucleotides, the CDR3 is TGTGCCAGCAGCAGGCCTCTTGCGGGGGGGCCTTATGAGCAGTTCTTC. Translation gives CASSRPLAGGPYEQFF. The full variable domain, in which reference TRBV7-2 and TRBJ2-1 provide the parts outside the CDR3, is GAGVSQSPSNKVTEKGKDVELRCDPISGHTALYWYRQSLGQGLEFLIYFQGNSAPDKSGLPSDRFSAERTGGSVSTLTIQRTQQEDSAVYLCASSRPLAGGPYEQFFGPGTRLTVL.

This clonotype was picked up one time. The chain has TRBV5-1 and TRBJ2-2; TRBD2 is a possible D gene (5 bases). V was trimmed by 0 bases and J by 0 bases, leaving 12 bases between them. The germline gives CDR1 SGHRS, CDR2 YFSETQ. The CDR3 covers 17 residues. As DNA, the CDR3 is TGCGCCAGCAGCTTGGAGGCGGCGGGCGCGAACACCGGGGAGCTGTTTTTT. Translation: CASSLEAAGANTGELFF.

This clonotype was counted only a few times. The rearrangement uses TRBV5-1 and TRBJ1-1, with D uncertain. Deletions cut 6 bases from V and 1 base from J, with 10 bases between. Germline V gives CDR1 SGHRS, CDR2 YFSETQ. The CDR3 loop spans 13 amino acids. CDR3: CASKTPGNTEAFF. As DNA, the CDR3 is TGCGCCAGCAAGACTCCCGGGAACACTGAAGCTTTCTTT.

This chain links TRBV7-3 with TRBJ2-4; D is ambiguous. Germline V gene lookup returns CDR1 SGHTA and CDR2 FQGTGA. This CDR3 spans 17 amino acids. Trimming pared 4 bases from V and 0 bases from J, leaving 16 bases between. The CDR3 sequence is CASSSAYEPLAKNIQYF. The CDR3, as DNA: TGTGCCAGCAGCTCCGCCTACGAGCCGCTAGCCAAAAACATTCAGTACTTC.

This clonotype came up a few times. The J gene is TRBJ2-2, the V gene TRBV11-2, with 7 bases lining up with TRBD2. This CDR3 is 21 amino acids long. Germline V gene lookup returns CDR1 SGHAT and CDR2 FQNNGV. V shed 0 bases and J 4 bases; nucleotides not matched to a gene: 20. The CDR3 nucleotides read TGTGCCAGCAGCTTAGAGTTCTTCCTCTCCAGCGGGGCAAGGAGCACCGGGGAGCTGTTTTTT. Translating gives CASSLEFFLSSGARSTGELFF.

This clonotype was observed a handful of times. V and J are TRBV13 and TRBJ1-1; a weak D match, TRBD1 (6 bases). The germline CDR1 and CDR2 sequences are PRHDT and FYEKMQ (reference sequence). Between the trimmed V and J ends, which lost 2 bases and 8 bases, there was a span of 12 bases. The CDR3 loop spans 13 amino acids. In DNA, the CDR3 is TGTGCCAGCAGCTTAAGTTCAGGGGAAGAAGCTTTCTTT. Amino acid sequence: CASSLSSGEEAFF.

There are a few counts of this clonotype. The chain combines TRBV2 with TRBJ1-5, with D tentatively TRBD1 (6 bases). V was cut by 8 bases and J by 7 bases, with 18 bases left in between. Germline assignment: CDR1 SNHLY and CDR2 FYNNEI. This CDR3 has 14 amino acids. The CDR3 is CASHPGARGQPQHF. CDR3 nucleotides: TGTGCCAGCCACCCCGGGGCCAGGGGACAGCCCCAGCATTTT. Full variable domain (rest looked up from reference TRBV2 and TRBJ1-5): EPEVTQTPSHQVTQMGQEVILRCVPISNHLYFYWYRQILGQKVEFLVSFYNNEISEKSEIFDDQFSVERPDGSNFTLKIRSTKLEDSAMYFCASHPGARGQPQHFGDGTRLSIL.

This rearrangement joins TRBV5-4 to TRBJ1-2; D is ambiguous. Trimming left V 4 bases short and J 6 bases short, with 16 bases between. Per germline, CDR1 SGHNT and CDR2 YYREEE (reference sequence). This CDR3 is 14 amino acids long. CDR3 sequence reads: CASSPREGSDGYTF. The CDR3 DNA reads as TGTGCCAGCAGCCCTAGGGAGGGCTCGGATGGCTACACCTTC.

This clonotype was picked up many times. This chain uses TRBV7-2 with TRBJ2-3; TRBD2 matches 12 bases. The CDR3 extends over 16 amino acids. J gave up 9 bases and V 1 base, and 8 bases lay outside the gene matches. CDR1 and CDR2 from the germline V gene are SGHTA and FQGNSA. CDR3 bases: TGTGCCAGCAGCTTAGAACTAGCGGGGGGTCTTAGCACGCAGTATTTT. Translation: CASSLELAGGLSTQYF.

This clonotype has only a few counts. The chain has TRBV2 and TRBJ1-5, with TRBD1 identical over 8 bases. From germline, CDR1 is SNHLY and CDR2 FYNNEI. There are 15 residues in the CDR3. With 2 bases clipped from V and 6 bases from J, the junction kept 6 bases outside the gene matches. In DNA form, the CDR3 reads TGTGCCAGCAGTGAATCCCAGGGGGCAGGTCAGCCCCAGCATTTT. Translating it yields CASSESQGAGQPQHF. Together with reference TRBV2 and TRBJ1-5, the CDR3 gives the full variable domain: EPEVTQTPSHQVTQMGQEVILRCVPISNHLYFYWYRQILGQKVEFLVSFYNNEISEKSEIFDDQFSVERPDGSNFTLKIRSTKLEDSAMYFCASSESQGAGQPQHFGDGTRLSIL.

The table lists this clonotype with a few counts. The chain links TRBV7-9 to TRBJ2-3; D may be TRBD2 (6 bases). CDR1 SEHNR and CDR2 FQNEAQ come from the germline V gene (reference sequence). V lost 1 base and J lost 2, with 10 bases in between. This CDR3 region has 15 residues. CDR3 amino acids: CASSLVASDTDTQYF. The CDR3, as DNA: TGTGCCAGCAGCTTAGTGGCTAGCGACACAGATACGCAGTATTTT.

This clonotype was detected only a few times. The V and J genes are TRBV6-1 and TRBJ2-1, with a possible D match to TRBD2 (6 bases). Germline values: CDR1 MNHNS, CDR2 SASEGT. V was cut by 10 bases and J by 0 bases, with 13 bases left in between. CDR3 size: 14 residues. CDR3 nucleotides: TGTGCCAACCGGGACTGGAGCTCCTACAATGAGCAGTTCTTC. Its protein product is CANRDWSSYNEQFF.

This clonotype has ten or more counts. The chain uses TRBV12-3 or TRBV12-4 and TRBJ1-6; perhaps TRBD1 as D (6 bases). This CDR3 has 16 residues. V lost 4 bases and J 7 bases, leaving 17 bases between the germline ends. The CDR3 DNA reads TGTGCCAGCAGTTCTGTTCGGGACATAAAAAATTCACCCCTCCACTTT. Translated: CASSSVRDIKNSPLHF.

Points on this clonotype: With a much larger clone just one base away, this may be a read error. Written as DNA, the CDR3 is TGTGCCAGCAGCTCCCCGCACAGGGGAGGAGATACGCAGTATTTT. Translation gives CASSSPHRGGDTQYF. This chain connects TRBV11-3 to TRBJ2-3, with D possibly being TRBD1 (7 bases). The V end lost 4 bases, the J end lost 5 bases, and 16 bases lay between the germline ends. CDR1 is SGHNT, CDR2 YENEEA, per germline. CDR3 size: 15 residues.

This clonotype was seen only once. The J gene is TRBJ2-5, the V gene TRBV29-1; D may match TRBD1 or TRBD2 (6 bases each). CDR1 and CDR2 from the germline V gene are SQVTM and ANQGSEA. V dropped 4 bases and J dropped 0 bases, with 30 bases sitting between them. The CDR3 contains 20 residues. For the CDR3, the DNA is TGCAGCGTTGCTCTCGCGCGGGACATTCTTGTTCGAGAGTACCAAGAGACCCAGTACTTC. It translates to CSVALARDILVREYQETQYF. Supplemented by reference TRBV29-1 and TRBJ2-5, the full variable domain reads SAVISQKPSRDICQRGTSLTIQCQVDSQVTMMFWYRQQPGQSLTLIATANQGSEATYESGFVIDKFPISRPNLTFSTLTVSNMSPEDSSIYLCSVALARDILVREYQETQYFGPGTRLLVL.

The V call is TRBV6-6, the J call TRBJ2-1; 8 bases map to TRBD2. The CDR3 is 15 amino acids. Germline values: CDR1 MNHNY, CDR2 SVGAGI (reference sequence). V gave up 8 bases and J gave up 2 bases; unmatched junction bases: 8. The CDR3 DNA follows: TGTGCCAGCCCGGGGGGGAGGGCCACCTACAATGAGCAGTTCTTC. This gives the protein CASPGGRATYNEQFF.

The V gene is TRBV9, the J gene TRBJ2-2; D not resolved. V shed 0 bases and J shed 7 bases, with 10 bases lying between them. This CDR3 region has 14 residues. In germline, CDR1 is SGDLS, CDR2 YYNGEE. CDR3 protein: CASSVEGSGGELFF. The CDR3 coding sequence is TGTGCCAGCAGCGTAGAAGGGTCGGGCGGGGAGCTGTTTTTT.

The chain couples TRBV7-6 to TRBJ1-1, with 8 nucleotides matching TRBD1. There are 18 residues in the CDR3. Trimming cost V 5 bases and J 0 bases; bases outside gene matches: 14. CDR1 and CDR2 from the germline V gene are SGHVS and FNYEAQ. In DNA, the CDR3 is TGTGCCAGCAGCCCCGACAACAGGGGGAAAAAATTGAACACTGAAGCTTTCTTT. It is translated as CASSPDNRGKKLNTEAFF. The full variable domain, in which reference TRBV7-6 and TRBJ1-1 provide the parts outside the CDR3, is GAGVSQSPRYKVTKRGQDVALRCDPISGHVSLYWYRQALGQGPEFLTYFNYEAQQDKSGLPNDRFSAERPEGSISTLTIQRTEQRDSAMYRCASSPDNRGKKLNTEAFFGQGTRLTVV.

As to this clonotype: An end of the junction differs from the germline gene, which may be a read error. The CDR3 bases are TGTACCAGCAGCTCTCCTGGACAGGGGGCTAGAGGCTACACCTTC. Its translation: CTSSSPGQGARGYTF. V and J are TRBV7-3 and TRBJ1-2, with TRBD1 identical over 11 bases. The V gene's germline CDR1 is SGHTA and CDR2 FQGTGA. There are 15 residues in the CDR3.

This rearrangement joins TRBV6-6 to TRBJ2-2; 10 bases line up with TRBD2. The CDR3 is made up of 17 amino acids. The ends lost 2 bases at V and 1 base at J; junction bases unmatched: 4. Germline lookup yields CDR1 MNHNY and CDR2 SVGAGI (reference sequence). CDR3 DNA: TGTGCCAGCAGTTACCGGCTAGCGGGGGAGAACACCGGGGAGCTGTTTTTT. Translated, it gives CASSYRLAGENTGELFF.

The chain joins TRBV4-3 to TRBJ1-2, with D perhaps TRBD1 (6 bases). Germline loops: CDR1 LGHNA, CDR2 YSLEER. V lost 0 bases to trimming and J lost 6 bases, with 14 bases between them. CDR3 length: 15 residues. The CDR3, as DNA: TGCGCCAGCAGCCAAGATCAACAGGGTGGGAATGGCTACACCTTC. Amino acid sequence: CASSQDQQGGNGYTF.

This clonotype occurred a few times. This rearrangement joins TRBV12-5 to TRBJ2-7; D is possibly TRBD1 (6 bases). Trimming took off 10 bases at V and 0 bases at J, with 19 bases between the two ends. CDR1 is LGHNT and CDR2 is FRNRAP in the germline V gene. The CDR3 runs 15 residues. CDR3: CATLPPQGNSYEQYF. CDR3 nucleotides: TGTGCTACCCTCCCCCCTCAGGGGAACTCCTACGAGCAGTACTTC.

The rearrangement links TRBV5-5 to TRBJ1-4; maybe TRBD1 (6 bases). The V gene lost 7 bases and the J gene lost 4 bases, with 14 bases spanning the gap. The CDR3 spans 14 residues. The germline V gene encodes CDR1 SGHKS and CDR2 YYEKEE (reference sequence). DNA for the CDR3: TGTGCCAGCGGGGGACAACCTTTTAATGAAAAACTGTTTTTT. This codes for CASGGQPFNEKLFF.

The V gene is TRBV19, the J gene TRBJ1-1; 8 bases line up with TRBD1. V gave up 4 bases and J gave up 8 bases; unmatched junction bases: 9. Germline V lookup: CDR1 LNHDA, CDR2 SQIVND (reference sequence). The CDR3 has 14 amino acids. CDR3 protein: CASSTLRGPGEAFF. The DNA for the CDR3 is TGTGCCAGTAGTACACTCAGGGGGCCCGGGGAAGCTTTCTTT.

This clonotype was found a few times. The V and J genes are TRBV7-6 and TRBJ2-7; 10 bases fit TRBD1. V shed 1 base, J shed 1 base, and the junction held 1 base outside the gene matches. Germline CDR1 reads SGHVS; CDR2 reads FNYEAQ. The CDR3 runs to 15 residues. As DNA, the CDR3 is TGTGCCAGCAGCTTAGAGGGACAGGGGTCCTACGAGCAGTACGTC. It translates to CASSLEGQGSYEQYV.

There are a few counts of this clonotype. The rearrangement uses TRBV27 and TRBJ2-2; 14 bases fit TRBD2. The CDR3 loop spans 17 amino acids. Trimming removed 3 bases from V and 4 bases from J; junction bases left unmatched: 4. Germline lookup yields CDR1 MNHEY and CDR2 SMNVEV (reference sequence). CDR3 DNA: TGTGCCAGCAGTTTTGGACTAGCGGGGGGTTCCACCGGGGAGCTGTTTTTT. Amino acid sequence: CASSFGLAGGSTGELFF.